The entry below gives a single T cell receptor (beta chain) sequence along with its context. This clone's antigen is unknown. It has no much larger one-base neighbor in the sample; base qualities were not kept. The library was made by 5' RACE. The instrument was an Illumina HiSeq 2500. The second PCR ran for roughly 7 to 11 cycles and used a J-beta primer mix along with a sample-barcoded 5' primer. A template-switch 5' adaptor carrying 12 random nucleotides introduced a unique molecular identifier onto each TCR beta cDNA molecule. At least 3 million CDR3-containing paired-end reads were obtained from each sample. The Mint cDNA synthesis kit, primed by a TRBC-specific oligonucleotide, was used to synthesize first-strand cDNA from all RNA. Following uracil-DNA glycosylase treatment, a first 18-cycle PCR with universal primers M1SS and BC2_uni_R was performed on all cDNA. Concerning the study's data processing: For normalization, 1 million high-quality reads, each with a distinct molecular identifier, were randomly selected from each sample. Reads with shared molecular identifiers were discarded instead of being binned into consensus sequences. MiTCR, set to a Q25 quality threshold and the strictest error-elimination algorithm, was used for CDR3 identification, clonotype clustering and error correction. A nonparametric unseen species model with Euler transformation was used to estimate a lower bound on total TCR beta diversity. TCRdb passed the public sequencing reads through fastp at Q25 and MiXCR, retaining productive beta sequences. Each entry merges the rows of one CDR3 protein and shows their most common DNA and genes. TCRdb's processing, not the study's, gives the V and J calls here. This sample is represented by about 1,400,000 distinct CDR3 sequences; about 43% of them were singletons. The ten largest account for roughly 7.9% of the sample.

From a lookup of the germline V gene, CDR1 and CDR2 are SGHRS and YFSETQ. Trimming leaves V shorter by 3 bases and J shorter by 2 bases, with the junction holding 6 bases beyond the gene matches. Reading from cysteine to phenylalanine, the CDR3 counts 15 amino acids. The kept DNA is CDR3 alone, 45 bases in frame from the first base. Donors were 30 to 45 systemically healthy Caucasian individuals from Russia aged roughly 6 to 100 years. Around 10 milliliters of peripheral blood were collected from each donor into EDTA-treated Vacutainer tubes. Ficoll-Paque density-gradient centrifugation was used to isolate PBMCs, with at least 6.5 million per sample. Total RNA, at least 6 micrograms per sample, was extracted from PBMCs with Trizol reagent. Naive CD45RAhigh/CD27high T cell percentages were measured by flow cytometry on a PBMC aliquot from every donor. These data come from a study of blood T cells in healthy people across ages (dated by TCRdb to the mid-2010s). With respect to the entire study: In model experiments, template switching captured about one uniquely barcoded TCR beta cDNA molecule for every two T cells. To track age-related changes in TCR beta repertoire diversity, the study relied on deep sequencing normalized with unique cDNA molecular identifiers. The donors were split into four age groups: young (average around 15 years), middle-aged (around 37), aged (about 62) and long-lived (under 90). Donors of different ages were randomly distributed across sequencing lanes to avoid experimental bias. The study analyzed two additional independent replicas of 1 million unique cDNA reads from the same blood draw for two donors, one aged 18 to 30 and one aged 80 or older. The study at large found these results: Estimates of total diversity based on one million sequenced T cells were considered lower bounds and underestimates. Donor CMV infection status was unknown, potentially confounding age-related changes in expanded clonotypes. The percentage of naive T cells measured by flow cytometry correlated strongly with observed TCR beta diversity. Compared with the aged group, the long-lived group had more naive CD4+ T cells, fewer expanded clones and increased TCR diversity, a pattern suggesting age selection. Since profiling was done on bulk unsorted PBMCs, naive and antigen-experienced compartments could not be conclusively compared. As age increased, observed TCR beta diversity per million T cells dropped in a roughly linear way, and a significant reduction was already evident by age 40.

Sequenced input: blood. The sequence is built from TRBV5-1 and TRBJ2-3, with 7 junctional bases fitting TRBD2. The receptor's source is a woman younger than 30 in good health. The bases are TGCGCCAGCAGCTGGGCAGCGGGGTACACAGATACGCAGTATTTT. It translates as CASSWAAGYTDTQYF.